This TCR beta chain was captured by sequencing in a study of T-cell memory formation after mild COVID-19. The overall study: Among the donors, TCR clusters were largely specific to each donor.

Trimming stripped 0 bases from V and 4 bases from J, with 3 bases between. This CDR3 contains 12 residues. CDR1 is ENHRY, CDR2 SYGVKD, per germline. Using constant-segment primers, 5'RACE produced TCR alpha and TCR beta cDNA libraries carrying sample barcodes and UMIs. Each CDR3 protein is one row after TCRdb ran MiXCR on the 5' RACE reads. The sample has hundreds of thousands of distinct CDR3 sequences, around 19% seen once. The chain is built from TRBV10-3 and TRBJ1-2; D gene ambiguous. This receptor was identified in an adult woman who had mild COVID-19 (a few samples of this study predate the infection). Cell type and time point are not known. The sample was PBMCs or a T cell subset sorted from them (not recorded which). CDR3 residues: CAISESAYGYTF. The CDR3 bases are TGTGCCATCAGTGAGTCTGCCTATGGCTACACCTTC.